The next 17 T cell receptor beta chains were all read from a single sample in a study of blood T cell repertoires in COVID-19 (TCRdb year 2020). The library was built by means of the immunoSEQ multiplex PCR assay. As stored in TCRdb, this immuneACCESS dataset retains in-frame rearrangements with V and J assigned. A fraction of the clones does not appear; measured against another copy, unresolved V genes explain less than half of the discrepancy, and the remainder lacks a known reason. This sample holds roughly 340,000 clones; about 90% were observed only once. Clones ranked in the top ten supply 2.5% to 4% of the sample. The sequenced material came from peripheral blood. The receptors were sampled from a woman aged 18-30 years who had recovered from COVID-19.

The V and J genes are TRBV3-1 (or the pseudogene TRBV3-2) and TRBJ1-5; 8 nucleotides match TRBD1. The CDR3 length is 14 residues. V shed 4 bases, J shed 5 bases, and the junction held 4 bases outside the gene matches. Germline lookup yields CDR1 LGHDT and CDR2 YNNKEL (reference sequence). CDR3 DNA sequence: TGTGCCAGCAGCCCTGGACAGGGTTATCAGCCCCAGCATTTT. This gives the protein CASSPGQGYQPQHF.

This clone was detected only once. This chain joins TRBV5-6 and TRBJ2-1; D is undetermined. Trimming left V 5 bases short and J 5 bases short, with 11 bases between. Germline V gene sequence: CDR1 SGHDT, CDR2 YYEEEE. This CDR3 spans 13 amino acids. CDR3 loop: CASRFRLDNEQFF. The DNA for the CDR3 is TGTGCCAGCAGGTTCCGGTTGGACAATGAGCAGTTCTTC. The variable domain in full, with the rest retrieved from reference TRBV5-6 and TRBJ2-1, is DAGVTQSPTHLIKTRGQQVTLRCSPKSGHDTVSWYQQALGQGPQFIFQYYEEEERQRGNFPDRFSGHQFPNYSSELNVNALLLGDSALYLCASRFRLDNEQFFGPGTRLTVL.

In nucleotides, the CDR3 is TGTGCCACCAGTGATTCTAACACAGATACGCAGTATTTT. This codes for CATSDSNTDTQYF. The chain joins TRBV24-1 to TRBJ2-3; D unclear. Per germline, CDR1 KGHDR and CDR2 SFDVKD. The CDR3 extends over 13 amino acids. The V end lost 2 bases, the J end lost 2 bases, and 4 bases lay between the germline ends.

The V gene is TRBV19, the J gene TRBJ1-2, with 10 bases fitting TRBD1. After removal of 5 bases from V and 4 bases from J, the junction contained 7 bases not matched to a gene. Germline-derived CDR1 and CDR2 are LNHDA and SQIVND (reference sequence). This CDR3 comprises 15 residues. The CDR3 DNA follows: TGTGCCAGTAGTCCTGGGACAGGGGCCTCCTATGGCTACACCTTC. Protein product: CASSPGTGASYGYTF.

This sequence joins TRBV11-3 and TRBJ2-3; 12 bases agree with TRBD2. CDR3 length: 16 amino acids. In germline, CDR1 is SGHNT, CDR2 YENEEA. Germline trimming cut 2 bases from V and 3 bases from J; bases unmatched to any gene: 3. The CDR3, as DNA: TGTGCCAGCAGCTTATCCACTAGCGGGGGGACAGATACGCAGTATTTT. It codes for CASSLSTSGGTDTQYF.

CDR3 region: CASSLEWVGSYGDTQYF. The CDR3 coding sequence is TGCGCCAGCAGCTTGGAGTGGGTCGGGAGTTATGGAGATACGCAGTATTTT. The chain has TRBV5-1 and TRBJ2-3, with a tentative D call TRBD2 (6 bases). This CDR3 spans 17 amino acids. The V end lost 0 bases, the J end lost 5 bases, and 19 bases lay between the germline ends. Germline V gene data show CDR1 as SGHRS and CDR2 as YFSETQ.

This chain connects TRBV18 to TRBJ1-1; the D gene is possibly TRBD1 (6 bases). Germline V gives CDR1 KGHSH, CDR2 LQKENI. V gave up 6 bases and J gave up 8 bases, with 16 bases separating them. This CDR3 region has 13 residues. The CDR3: CASSRTERLEAFF. The CDR3 DNA sequence: TGTGCCAGCTCGCGGACAGAACGATTAGAAGCTTTCTTT.

This rearrangement joins TRBV18 to TRBJ1-1, with 9 bases that match TRBD1. Germline CDR1 KGHSH, CDR2 LQKENI. The CDR3 is 14 residues long. V lost 0 bases and J lost 4; bases outside the gene matches: 0. CDR3 DNA sequence: TGTGCCAGCTCACCACCGGGACAGGGCACTGAAGCTTTCTTT. This codes for CASSPPGQGTEAFF.

This chain connects TRBV5-1 to TRBJ1-4; D possibly corresponds to TRBD1 (5 bases). This CDR3 is 15 amino acids long. Trimming stripped 3 bases from V and 5 bases from J, with 14 bases between. Germline assignment: CDR1 SGHRS and CDR2 YFSETQ. The CDR3 here is CASSSRTSGNEKLFF. The CDR3 coding sequence is TGCGCCAGCAGCTCTCGGACATCAGGGAATGAAAAACTGTTTTTT.

The chain uses TRBV15 and TRBJ1-4; D might be TRBD1 (5 bases). This CDR3 is built from 16 residues. V was shortened by 2 bases and J by 8 bases, with 18 bases between the two germline ends. CDR1 is LNHNV, CDR2 YYDKDF, per germline (reference sequence). Here the CDR3 reads CATSRNLRSGSEKLFF. The CDR3 DNA follows: TGTGCCACCAGCAGAAACCTCCGTTCAGGGTCGGAAAAACTGTTTTTT.

The chain joins TRBV7-8 to TRBJ1-1; D unclear. Germline CDR1 is SGHVS and CDR2 is FQNEAQ. Trimming pared 0 bases from V and 11 bases from J, leaving 10 bases between. The CDR3 sequence is 12 residues long. The CDR3 loop is CASSLAEGSAFF. The CDR3 nucleotides read TGTGCCAGCAGCTTAGCTGAGGGATCGGCTTTCTTT.

The rearrangement uses TRBV25-1 and TRBJ2-2; a weak D match, TRBD1 (5 bases). CDR1 is MGHDK, CDR2 SYGVNS, per germline. Trimming cost V 6 bases and J 5 bases, with 10 bases left between them. The CDR3 is 13 amino acids. As DNA, the CDR3 is TGTGCCAGCAGACAATCAGGGACCGGGGAGCTGTTTTTT. This encodes CASRQSGTGELFF.

This chain links TRBV7-8 with TRBJ2-1, with D possibly being TRBD2 (6 bases). Germline V CDR1 and CDR2: SGHVS, FQNEAQ. Trimming pared 0 bases from V and 4 bases from J, leaving 13 bases between. The CDR3 totals 16 residues. CDR3 in DNA: TGTGCCAGCAGCTTAGCTACGGGGACTGGATACAATGAGCAGTTCTTC. Translated: CASSLATGTGYNEQFF.

The CDR3 DNA reads as TGTGCCAGTAGTATACCAGCGGGGCCGGCCTACAATGAGCAGTTCTTC. It is translated as CASSIPAGPAYNEQFF. The V call is TRBV19, the J call TRBJ2-1; 7 bases are shared with TRBD2. J gave up 2 bases and V 2 bases, and 6 bases lay outside the gene matches. Germline CDR1 is LNHDA and CDR2 is SQIVND (reference sequence). The CDR3 is 16 amino acids.

The chain recombines TRBV4-3 with TRBJ1-4, with TRBD1 as a possible D gene (5 bases). The CDR3 is 16 amino acids. CDR1 LGHNA and CDR2 YSLEER come from the germline V gene. V lost 2 bases to trimming and J lost 5 bases, with 15 bases between them. CDR3 nucleotide sequence: TGCGCCAGCAGCCAAAACACCGGGGGGGGGAATGAAAAACTGTTTTTT. Translation gives CASSQNTGGGNEKLFF.

This chain uses TRBV15 with TRBJ2-3; 9 positions agree with TRBD1. The CDR3 is made up of 17 amino acids. CDR1 is LNHNV and CDR2 is YYDKDF in the germline V gene (reference sequence). J was trimmed by 4 bases and V by 3 bases; bases with no gene match: 11. CDR3 sequence reads: CATSRLQGAWVADTQYF. The CDR3 DNA follows: TGTGCCACCAGCAGGTTACAGGGGGCTTGGGTCGCAGATACGCAGTATTTT.

CDR3 DNA sequence: TGTGCCAGCAGCTTAGTTGCGATAAGAGAGCAGTTCTTC. Its translation is CASSLVAIREQFF. The chain recombines TRBV11-3 with TRBJ2-1; no clear D gene. This CDR3 region has 13 residues. Germline assignment: CDR1 SGHNT and CDR2 YENEEA. Trimming took 1 base from V and 10 from J, leaving 11 bases between them.